This T cell receptor beta chain stems from a study of blood T cell repertoires in COVID-19. TCRdb keeps only in-frame clones here, not all; method: immunoSEQ multiplex PCR. The sample yields about 230,000 clones, about 85% seen once. The CDR3 totals 15 residues. V was clipped by 3 bases and J by 2 bases; unmatched bases: 5. Germline CDR1 and CDR2: SGHAT and FQNNGV. Sequenced input: peripheral blood. This chain connects TRBV11-2 to TRBJ2-3; 7 bases map to TRBD1. The TCR comes from a man aged 35 to 55 with acute or convalescent COVID-19. This chain's CDR3 is CASSLGQRDTDTQYF. For the CDR3, the DNA is TGTGCCAGCAGCTTGGGACAGAGGGACACAGATACGCAGTATTTT.